What follows is one TCR beta chain and its context. The study ran its PCR with 60 Vbeta and 13 Jbeta primers. Sequencing used immunoSEQ multiplex PCR; TCRdb keeps in-frame clones, though not all of them. The sample spans under 45,000 clones; the ten largest clones claim over 3.5%. The record originates from a study of cytomegalovirus exposure and HLA in healthy donors. Across the whole study: In an early release, HLA-typed donors contributed 90 million or so unique TCR sequences.

Germline assignment: CDR1 MDHEN and CDR2 SYDVKM. The CDR3 runs to 15 residues. Losses at the gene ends were 4 bases for V and 3 bases for J; bases not matched to a gene: 5. This sequence was found in a male donor in good health and CMV-seronegative. Source material: PBMCs. The chain carries TRBV28 and TRBJ2-7, with 11 nucleotides matching TRBD2. In DNA form, the CDR3 reads TGTGCCAGCAGTTCCGGACTAGCGGGCCTCTACGAGCAGTACTTC. Its protein product is CASSSGLAGLYEQYF. Together with reference TRBV28 and TRBJ2-7, the CDR3 gives the full variable domain: DVKVTQSSRYLVKRTGEKVFLECVQDMDHENMFWYRQDPGLGLRLIYFSYDVKMKEKGDIPEGYSVSREKKERFSLILESASTNQTSMYLCASSSGLAGLYEQYFGPGTRLTVT.